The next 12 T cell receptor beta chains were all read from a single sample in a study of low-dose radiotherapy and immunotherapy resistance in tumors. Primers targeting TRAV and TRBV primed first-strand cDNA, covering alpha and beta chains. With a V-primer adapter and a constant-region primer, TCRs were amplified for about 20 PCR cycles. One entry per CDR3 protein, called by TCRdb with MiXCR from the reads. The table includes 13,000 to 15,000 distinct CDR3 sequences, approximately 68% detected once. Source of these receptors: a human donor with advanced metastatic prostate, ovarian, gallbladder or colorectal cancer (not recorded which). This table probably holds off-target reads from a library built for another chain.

The CDR3 DNA follows: TGTGCCAGCAGCCCAGGAGGGCTGGGAGGCACAGATACGCAGTATTTT. It encodes CASSPGGLGGTDTQYF. V gene TRBV5-5 combines with J gene TRBJ2-3; maybe TRBD2 (6 bases). From germline, CDR1 is SGHKS and CDR2 YYEKEE (reference sequence). This CDR3 spans 16 amino acids. V lost 4 bases and J 1 base, leaving 16 bases between the germline ends.

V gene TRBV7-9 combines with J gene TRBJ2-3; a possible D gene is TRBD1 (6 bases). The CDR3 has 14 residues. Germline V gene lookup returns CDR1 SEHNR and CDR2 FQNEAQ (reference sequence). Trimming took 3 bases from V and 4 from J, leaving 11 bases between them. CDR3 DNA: TGTGCCAGCAGCTTCCAAAGGGGGTCAGATACGCAGTATTTT. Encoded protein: CASSFQRGSDTQYF. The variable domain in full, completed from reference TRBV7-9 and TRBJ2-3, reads DTGVSQNPRHKITKRGQNVTFRCDPISEHNRLYWYRQTLGQGPEFLTYFQNEAQLEKSRLLSDRFSAERPKGSFSTLEIQRTEQGDSAMYLCASSFQRGSDTQYFGPGTRLTVL.

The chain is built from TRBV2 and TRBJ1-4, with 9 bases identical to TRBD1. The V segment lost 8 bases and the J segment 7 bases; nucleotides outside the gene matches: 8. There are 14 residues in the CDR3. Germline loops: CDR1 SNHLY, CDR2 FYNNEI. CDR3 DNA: TGTGCCAGCGCCTGGGACAGGGCTCCTGAAAAACTGTTTTTT. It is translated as CASAWDRAPEKLFF.

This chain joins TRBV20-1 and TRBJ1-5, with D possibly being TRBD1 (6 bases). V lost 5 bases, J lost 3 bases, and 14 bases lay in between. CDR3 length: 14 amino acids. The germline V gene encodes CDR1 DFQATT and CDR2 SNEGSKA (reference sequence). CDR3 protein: CSASSDRINQPQHF. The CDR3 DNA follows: TGCAGTGCTTCCTCCGACAGGATCAATCAGCCCCAGCATTTT.

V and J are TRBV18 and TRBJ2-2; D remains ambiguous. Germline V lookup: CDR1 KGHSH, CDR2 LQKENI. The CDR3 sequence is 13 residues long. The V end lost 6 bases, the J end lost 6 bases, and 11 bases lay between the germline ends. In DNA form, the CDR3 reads TGTGCCAGCTCTCCTTTTGGCGCCGGGGAGCTGTTTTTT. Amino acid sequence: CASSPFGAGELFF.

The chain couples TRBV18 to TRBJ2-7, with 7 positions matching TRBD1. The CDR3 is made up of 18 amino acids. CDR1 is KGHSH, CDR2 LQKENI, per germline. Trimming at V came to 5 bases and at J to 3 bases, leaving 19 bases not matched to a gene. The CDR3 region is CASSSTPIVTGAGYEQYF. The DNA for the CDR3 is TGTGCCAGCTCATCCACCCCGATCGTAACAGGGGCGGGCTACGAGCAGTACTTC.

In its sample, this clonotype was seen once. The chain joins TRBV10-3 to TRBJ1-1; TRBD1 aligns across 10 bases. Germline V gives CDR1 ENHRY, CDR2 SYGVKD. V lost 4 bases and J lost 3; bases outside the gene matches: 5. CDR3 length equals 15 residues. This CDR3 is CAISGDRGKDTEAFF. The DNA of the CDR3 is TGTGCCATCAGTGGGGACAGGGGAAAGGACACTGAAGCTTTCTTT.

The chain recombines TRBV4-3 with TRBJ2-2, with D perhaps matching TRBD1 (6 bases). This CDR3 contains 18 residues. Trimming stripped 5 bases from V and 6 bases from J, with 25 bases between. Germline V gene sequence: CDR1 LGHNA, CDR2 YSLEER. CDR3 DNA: TGCGCCAGCAGCGGCCCGCAGGGGAGTGATCTGCGGGCCGGGGAGCTGTTTTTT. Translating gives CASSGPQGSDLRAGELFF.

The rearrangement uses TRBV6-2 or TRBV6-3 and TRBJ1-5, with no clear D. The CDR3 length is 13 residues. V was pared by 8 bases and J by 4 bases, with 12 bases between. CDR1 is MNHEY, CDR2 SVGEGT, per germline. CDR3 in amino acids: CASQLRENQPQHF. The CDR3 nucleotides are TGTGCCAGCCAGTTAAGGGAAAATCAGCCCCAGCATTTT.

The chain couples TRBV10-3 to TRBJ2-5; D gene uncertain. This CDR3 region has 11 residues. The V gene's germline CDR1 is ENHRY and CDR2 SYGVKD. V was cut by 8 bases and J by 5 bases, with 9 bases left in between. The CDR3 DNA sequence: TGTGCCATCGGGTCGGCGGAGACCCAGTACTTC. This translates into CAIGSAETQYF.

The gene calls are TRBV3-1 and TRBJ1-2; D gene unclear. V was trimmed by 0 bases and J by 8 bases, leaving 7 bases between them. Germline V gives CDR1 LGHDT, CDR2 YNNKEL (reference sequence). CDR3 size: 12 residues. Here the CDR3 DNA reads TGTGCCAGCAGCCAAGACCAGTACGGCTACACCTTC. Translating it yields CASSQDQYGYTF.

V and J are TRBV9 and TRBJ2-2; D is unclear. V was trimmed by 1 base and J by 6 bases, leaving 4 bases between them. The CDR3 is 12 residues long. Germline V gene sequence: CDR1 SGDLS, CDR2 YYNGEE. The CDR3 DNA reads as TGTGCCAGCAGCGTACGCTCCGGGGAGCTGTTTTTT. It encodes CASSVRSGELFF.